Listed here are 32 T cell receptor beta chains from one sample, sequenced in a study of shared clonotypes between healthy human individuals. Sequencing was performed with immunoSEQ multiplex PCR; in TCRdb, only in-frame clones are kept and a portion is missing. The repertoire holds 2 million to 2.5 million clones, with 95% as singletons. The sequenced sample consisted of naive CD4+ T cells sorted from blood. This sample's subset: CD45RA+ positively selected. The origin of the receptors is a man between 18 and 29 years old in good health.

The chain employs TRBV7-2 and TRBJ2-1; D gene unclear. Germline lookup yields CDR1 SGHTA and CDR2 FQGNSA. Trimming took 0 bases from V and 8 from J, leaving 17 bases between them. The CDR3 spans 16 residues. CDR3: CASSLAGIPHIDEQFF. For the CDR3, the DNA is TGTGCCAGCAGCTTAGCGGGAATACCCCATATAGATGAGCAGTTCTTC. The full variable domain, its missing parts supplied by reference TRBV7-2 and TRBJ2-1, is GAGVSQSPSNKVTEKGKDVELRCDPISGHTALYWYRQSLGQGLEFLIYFQGNSAPDKSGLPSDRFSAERTGGSVSTLTIQRTQQEDSAVYLCASSLAGIPHIDEQFFGPGTRLTVL.

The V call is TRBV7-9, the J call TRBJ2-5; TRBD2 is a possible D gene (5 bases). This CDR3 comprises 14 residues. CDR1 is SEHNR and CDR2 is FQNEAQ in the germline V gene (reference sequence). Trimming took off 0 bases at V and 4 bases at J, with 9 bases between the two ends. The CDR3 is CASSLAGVIETQYF. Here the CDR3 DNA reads TGTGCCAGCAGCTTAGCGGGAGTTATAGAGACCCAGTACTTC.

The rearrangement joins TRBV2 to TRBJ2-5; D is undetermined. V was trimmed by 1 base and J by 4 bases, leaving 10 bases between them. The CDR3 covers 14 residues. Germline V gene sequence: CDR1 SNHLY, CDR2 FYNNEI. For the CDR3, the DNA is TGTGCCAGCAGTGAAGTGTCGAGCACAGAGACCCAGTACTTC. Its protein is CASSEVSSTETQYF.

The CDR3: CASSEGTAMNTEAFF. The CDR3 coding sequence is TGTGCCAGCAGTGAAGGGACGGCTATGAACACTGAAGCTTTCTTT. The chain is built from TRBV2 and TRBJ1-1; D gene uncertain. This CDR3 has 15 amino acids. Germline CDR1 and CDR2: SNHLY and FYNNEI. Trimming left V 1 base short and J 0 bases short, with 9 bases between.

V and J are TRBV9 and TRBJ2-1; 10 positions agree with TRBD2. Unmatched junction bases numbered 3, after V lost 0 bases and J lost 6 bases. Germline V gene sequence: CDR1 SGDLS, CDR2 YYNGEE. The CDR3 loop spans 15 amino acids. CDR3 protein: CASSVGSGRANEQFF. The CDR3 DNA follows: TGTGCCAGCAGCGTAGGGAGCGGGAGGGCCAATGAGCAGTTCTTC. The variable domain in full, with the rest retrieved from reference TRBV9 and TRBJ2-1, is DSGVTQTPKHLITATGQRVTLRCSPRSGDLSVYWYQQSLDQGLQFLIQYYNGEERAKGNILERFSAQQFPDLHSELNLSSLELGDSALYFCASSVGSGRANEQFFGPGTRLTVL.

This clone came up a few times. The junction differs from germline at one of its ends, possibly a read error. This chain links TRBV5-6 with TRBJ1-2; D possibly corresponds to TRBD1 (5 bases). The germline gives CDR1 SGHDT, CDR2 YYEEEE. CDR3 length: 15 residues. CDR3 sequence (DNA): TGTGCCAGCAGCTCATCGGGACGGACTAATTATGGCTACACCTTC. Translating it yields CASSSSGRTNYGYTF.

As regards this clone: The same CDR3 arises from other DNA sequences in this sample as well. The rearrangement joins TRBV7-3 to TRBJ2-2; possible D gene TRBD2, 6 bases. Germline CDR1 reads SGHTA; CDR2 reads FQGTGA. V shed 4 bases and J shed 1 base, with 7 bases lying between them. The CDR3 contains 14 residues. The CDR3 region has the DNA TGTGCCAGCAGCTCGGGACTGAACACCGGGGAGCTGTTTTTT. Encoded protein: CASSSGLNTGELFF.

The CDR3 spells CASRQQGIGNTEAFF. The CDR3 DNA sequence: TGTGCCAGCAGGCAACAGGGGATTGGTAACACTGAAGCTTTCTTT. The chain couples TRBV6-6 to TRBJ1-1, with 7 bases matching TRBD1. The CDR3 has 15 residues. The V gene's germline CDR1 is MNHNY and CDR2 SVGAGI (reference sequence). J lost 2 bases, V lost 6 bases, and 9 bases had no gene match.

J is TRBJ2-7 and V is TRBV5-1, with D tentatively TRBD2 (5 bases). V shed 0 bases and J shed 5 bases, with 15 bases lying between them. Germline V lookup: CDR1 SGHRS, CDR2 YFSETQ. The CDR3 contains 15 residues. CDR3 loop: CASSLAPGFPNEQYF. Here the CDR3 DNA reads TGCGCCAGCAGCTTGGCTCCGGGGTTCCCAAACGAGCAGTACTTC.

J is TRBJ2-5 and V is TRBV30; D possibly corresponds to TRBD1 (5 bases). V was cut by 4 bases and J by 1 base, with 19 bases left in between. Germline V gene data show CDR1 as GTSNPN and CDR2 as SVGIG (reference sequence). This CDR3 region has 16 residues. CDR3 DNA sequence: TGTGCCTGGAAGGTTCTGGGGCCGAACCCCCAAGAGACCCAGTACTTC. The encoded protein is CAWKVLGPNPQETQYF.

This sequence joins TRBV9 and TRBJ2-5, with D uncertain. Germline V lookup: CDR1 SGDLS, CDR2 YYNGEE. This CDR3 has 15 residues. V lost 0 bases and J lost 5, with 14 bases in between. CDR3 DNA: TGTGCCAGCAGCGTAGGAGCTGGATTCACGGAGACCCAGTACTTC. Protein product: CASSVGAGFTETQYF.

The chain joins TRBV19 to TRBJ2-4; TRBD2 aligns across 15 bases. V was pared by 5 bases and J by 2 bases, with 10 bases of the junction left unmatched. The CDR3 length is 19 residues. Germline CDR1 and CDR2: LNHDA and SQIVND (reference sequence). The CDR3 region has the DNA TGTGCCAGTAGTGTTGGACTAGCGGGAGGGCGAGGGACCAAAAACATTCAGTACTTC. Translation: CASSVGLAGGRGTKNIQYF. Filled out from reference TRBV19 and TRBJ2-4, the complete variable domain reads DGGITQSPKYLFRKEGQNVTLSCEQNLNHDAMYWYRQDPGQGLRLIYYSQIVNDFQKGDIAEGYSVSREKKESFPLTVTSAQKNPTAFYLCASSVGLAGGRGTKNIQYFGAGTRLSVL.

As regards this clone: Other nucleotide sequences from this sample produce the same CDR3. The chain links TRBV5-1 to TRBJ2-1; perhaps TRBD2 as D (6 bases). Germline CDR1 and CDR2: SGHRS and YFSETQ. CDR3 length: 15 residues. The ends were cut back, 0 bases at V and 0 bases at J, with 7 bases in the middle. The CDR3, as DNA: TGCGCCAGCAGCTTGGGACTAGACTCCTACAATGAGCAGTTCTTC. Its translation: CASSLGLDSYNEQFF. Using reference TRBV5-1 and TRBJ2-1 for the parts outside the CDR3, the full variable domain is KAGVTQTPRYLIKTRGQQVTLSCSPISGHRSVSWYQQTPGQGLQFLFEYFSETQRNKGNFPGRFSGRQFSNSRSEMNVSTLELGDSALYLCASSLGLDSYNEQFFGPGTRLTVL.

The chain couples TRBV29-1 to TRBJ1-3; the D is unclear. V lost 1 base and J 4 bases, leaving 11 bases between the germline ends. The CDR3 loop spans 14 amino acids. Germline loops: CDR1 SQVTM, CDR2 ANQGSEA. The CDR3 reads CSVEANLGGNTIYF. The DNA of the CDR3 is TGCAGCGTTGAAGCTAACCTGGGGGGAAACACCATATATTTT.

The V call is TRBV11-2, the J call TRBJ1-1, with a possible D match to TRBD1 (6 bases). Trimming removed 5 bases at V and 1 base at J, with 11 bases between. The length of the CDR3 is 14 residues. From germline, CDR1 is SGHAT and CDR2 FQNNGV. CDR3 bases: TGTGCCAGCAGCGTGAGGGGGGGGAACACTGAAGCTTTCTTT. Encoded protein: CASSVRGGNTEAFF.

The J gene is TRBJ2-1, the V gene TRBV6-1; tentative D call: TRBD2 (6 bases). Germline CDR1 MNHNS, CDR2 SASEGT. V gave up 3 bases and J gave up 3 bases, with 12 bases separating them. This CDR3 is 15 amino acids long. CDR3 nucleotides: TGTGCCAGCAGTGATCGGCGGGGAGTCTACAATGAGCAGTTCTTC. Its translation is CASSDRRGVYNEQFF.

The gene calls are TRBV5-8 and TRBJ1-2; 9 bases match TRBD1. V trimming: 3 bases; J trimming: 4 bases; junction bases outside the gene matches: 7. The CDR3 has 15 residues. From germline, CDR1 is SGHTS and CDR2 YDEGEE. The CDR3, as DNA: TGTGCCAGCAGCTGGCTGGACAGGGGACCCTATGGCTACACCTTC. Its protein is CASSWLDRGPYGYTF.

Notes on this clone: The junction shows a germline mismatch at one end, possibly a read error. CDR3 in amino acids: CASSLRPIGTGGKQPQHF. The CDR3 DNA is TGTGCCAGCAGTTTACGCCCCATAGGGACAGGGGGCAAGCAGCCCCAGCATTTT. The chain recombines TRBV28 with TRBJ1-5; 12 bases line up with TRBD1. Per the germline V gene, CDR1 is MDHEN and CDR2 is SYDVKM. The CDR3 length is 18 residues.

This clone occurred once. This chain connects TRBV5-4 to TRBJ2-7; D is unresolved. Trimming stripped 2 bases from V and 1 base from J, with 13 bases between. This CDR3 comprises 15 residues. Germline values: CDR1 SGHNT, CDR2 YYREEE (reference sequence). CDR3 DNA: TGTGCCAGCAGCTTCCAGCCCGGCCCGTCCTACGAGCAGTACTTC. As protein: CASSFQPGPSYEQYF.

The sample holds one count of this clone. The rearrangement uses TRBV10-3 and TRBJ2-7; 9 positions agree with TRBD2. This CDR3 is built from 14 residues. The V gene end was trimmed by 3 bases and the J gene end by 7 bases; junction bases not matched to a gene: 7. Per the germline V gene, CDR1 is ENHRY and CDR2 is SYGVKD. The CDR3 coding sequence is TGTGCCATCAGTGAAGAGACTAGCGGAACGGAGCAGTACTTC. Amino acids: CAISEETSGTEQYF.

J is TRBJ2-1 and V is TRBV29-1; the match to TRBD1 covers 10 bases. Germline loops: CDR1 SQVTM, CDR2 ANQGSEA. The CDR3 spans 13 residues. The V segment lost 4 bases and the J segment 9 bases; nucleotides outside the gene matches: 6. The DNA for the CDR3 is TGCAGCGTTGTAATCGGGACAGGGGTTGAGCAGTTCTTC. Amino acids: CSVVIGTGVEQFF.

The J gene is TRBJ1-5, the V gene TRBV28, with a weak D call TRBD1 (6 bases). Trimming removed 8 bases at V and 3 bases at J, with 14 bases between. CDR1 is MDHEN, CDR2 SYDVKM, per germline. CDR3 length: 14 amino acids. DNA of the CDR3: TGTGCCAGCCAAACAGGGAGGGTCAATCAGCCCCAGCATTTT. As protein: CASQTGRVNQPQHF. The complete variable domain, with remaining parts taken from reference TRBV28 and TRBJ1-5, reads DVKVTQSSRYLVKRTGEKVFLECVQDMDHENMFWYRQDPGLGLRLIYFSYDVKMKEKGDIPEGYSVSREKKERFSLILESASTNQTSMYLCASQTGRVNQPQHFGDGTRLSIL.

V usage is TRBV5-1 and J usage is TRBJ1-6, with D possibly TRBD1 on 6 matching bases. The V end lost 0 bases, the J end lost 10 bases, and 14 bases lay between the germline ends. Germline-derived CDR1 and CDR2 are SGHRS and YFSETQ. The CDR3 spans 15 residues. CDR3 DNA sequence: TGCGCCAGCAGCTTGGACAGGGACAATGGCTCACCCCTCCACTTT. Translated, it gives CASSLDRDNGSPLHF.

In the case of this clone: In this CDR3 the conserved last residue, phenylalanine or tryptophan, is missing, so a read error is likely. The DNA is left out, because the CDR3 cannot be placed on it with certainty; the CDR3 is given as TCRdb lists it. The CDR3 sequence is CASSTPRAQQEI. The chain joins TRBV28 to TRBJ2-7; the D call of TRBD2 is as the table states it, not checked on the DNA. The CDR3 totals 12 residues, both ends included. CDR1 and CDR2 from the germline V gene are MDHEN and SYDVKM.

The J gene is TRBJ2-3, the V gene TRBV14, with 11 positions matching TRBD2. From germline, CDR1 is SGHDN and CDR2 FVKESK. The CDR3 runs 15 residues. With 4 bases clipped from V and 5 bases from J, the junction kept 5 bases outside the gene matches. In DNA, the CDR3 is TGTGCCAGCAGCCTCCTAGCGGGGGGTGGAGATACGCAGTATTTT. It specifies CASSLLAGGGDTQYF.

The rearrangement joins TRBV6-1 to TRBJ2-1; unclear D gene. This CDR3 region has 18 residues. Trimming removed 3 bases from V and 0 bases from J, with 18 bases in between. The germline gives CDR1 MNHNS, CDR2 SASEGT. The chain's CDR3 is CASSDPPTGYGSYNEQFF. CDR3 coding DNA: TGTGCCAGCAGTGATCCCCCAACGGGTTACGGCTCCTACAATGAGCAGTTCTTC.

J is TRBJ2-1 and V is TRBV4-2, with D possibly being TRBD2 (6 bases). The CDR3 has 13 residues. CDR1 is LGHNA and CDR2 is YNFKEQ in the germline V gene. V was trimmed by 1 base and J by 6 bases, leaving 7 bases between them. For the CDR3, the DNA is TGTGCCAGCAGCCAAGGCGGGATCAATGAGCAGTTCTTC. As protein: CASSQGGINEQFF.

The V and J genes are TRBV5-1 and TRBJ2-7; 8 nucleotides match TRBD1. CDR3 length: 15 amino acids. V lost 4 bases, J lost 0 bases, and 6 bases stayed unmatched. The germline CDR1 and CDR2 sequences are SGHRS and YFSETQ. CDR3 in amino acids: CASSPGTGSSYEQYF. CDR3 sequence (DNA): TGCGCCAGCAGCCCCGGGACAGGAAGCTCCTACGAGCAGTACTTC. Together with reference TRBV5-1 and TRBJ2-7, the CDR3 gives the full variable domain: KAGVTQTPRYLIKTRGQQVTLSCSPISGHRSVSWYQQTPGQGLQFLFEYFSETQRNKGNFPGRFSGRQFSNSRSEMNVSTLELGDSALYLCASSPGTGSSYEQYFGPGTRLTVT.

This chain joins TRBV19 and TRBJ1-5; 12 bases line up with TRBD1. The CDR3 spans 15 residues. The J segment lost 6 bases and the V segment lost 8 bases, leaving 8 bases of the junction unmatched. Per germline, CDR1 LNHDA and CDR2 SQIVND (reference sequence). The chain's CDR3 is CASGTGGERSQPQHF. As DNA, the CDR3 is TGTGCCAGTGGGACAGGGGGCGAACGTAGTCAGCCCCAGCATTTT.

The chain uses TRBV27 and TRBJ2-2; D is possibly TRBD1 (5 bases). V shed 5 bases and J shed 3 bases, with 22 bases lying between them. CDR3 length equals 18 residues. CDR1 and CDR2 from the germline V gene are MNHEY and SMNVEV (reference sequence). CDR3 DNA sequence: TGTGCCAGCAGTCCAACCCCACAGGACCCGACGTACACCGGGGAGCTGTTTTTT. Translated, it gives CASSPTPQDPTYTGELFF.

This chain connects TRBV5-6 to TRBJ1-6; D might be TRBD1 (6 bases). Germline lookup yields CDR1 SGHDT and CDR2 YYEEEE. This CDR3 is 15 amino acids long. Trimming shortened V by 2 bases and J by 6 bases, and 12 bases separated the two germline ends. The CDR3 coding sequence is TGTGCCAGCAGCTTTTTTGGACAGTCTAATTCACCCCTCCACTTT. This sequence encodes CASSFFGQSNSPLHF.

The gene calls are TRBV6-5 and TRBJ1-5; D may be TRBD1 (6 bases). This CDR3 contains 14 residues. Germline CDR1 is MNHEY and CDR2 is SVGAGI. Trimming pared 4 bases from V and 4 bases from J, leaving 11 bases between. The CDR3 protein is CASSSGTLNQPQHF. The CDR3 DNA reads TGTGCCAGCAGTTCGGGGACACTTAATCAGCCCCAGCATTTT.